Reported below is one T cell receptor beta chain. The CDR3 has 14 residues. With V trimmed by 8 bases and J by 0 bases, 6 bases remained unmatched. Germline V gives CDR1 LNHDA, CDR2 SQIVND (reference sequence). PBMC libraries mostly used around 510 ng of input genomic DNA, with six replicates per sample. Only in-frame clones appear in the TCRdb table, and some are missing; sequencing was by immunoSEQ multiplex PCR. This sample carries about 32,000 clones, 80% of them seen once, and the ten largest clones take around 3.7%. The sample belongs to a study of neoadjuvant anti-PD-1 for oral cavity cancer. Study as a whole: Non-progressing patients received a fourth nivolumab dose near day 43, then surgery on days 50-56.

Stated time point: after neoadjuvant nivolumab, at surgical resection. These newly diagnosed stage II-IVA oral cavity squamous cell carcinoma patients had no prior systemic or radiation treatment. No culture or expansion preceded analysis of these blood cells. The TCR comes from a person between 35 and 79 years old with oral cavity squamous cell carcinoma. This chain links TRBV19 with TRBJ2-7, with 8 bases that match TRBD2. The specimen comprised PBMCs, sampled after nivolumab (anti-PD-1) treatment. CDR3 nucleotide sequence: TGTGCCAGTCGCCCGGGGGGGCACTCCTACGAGCAGTACTTC. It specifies CASRPGGHSYEQYF.